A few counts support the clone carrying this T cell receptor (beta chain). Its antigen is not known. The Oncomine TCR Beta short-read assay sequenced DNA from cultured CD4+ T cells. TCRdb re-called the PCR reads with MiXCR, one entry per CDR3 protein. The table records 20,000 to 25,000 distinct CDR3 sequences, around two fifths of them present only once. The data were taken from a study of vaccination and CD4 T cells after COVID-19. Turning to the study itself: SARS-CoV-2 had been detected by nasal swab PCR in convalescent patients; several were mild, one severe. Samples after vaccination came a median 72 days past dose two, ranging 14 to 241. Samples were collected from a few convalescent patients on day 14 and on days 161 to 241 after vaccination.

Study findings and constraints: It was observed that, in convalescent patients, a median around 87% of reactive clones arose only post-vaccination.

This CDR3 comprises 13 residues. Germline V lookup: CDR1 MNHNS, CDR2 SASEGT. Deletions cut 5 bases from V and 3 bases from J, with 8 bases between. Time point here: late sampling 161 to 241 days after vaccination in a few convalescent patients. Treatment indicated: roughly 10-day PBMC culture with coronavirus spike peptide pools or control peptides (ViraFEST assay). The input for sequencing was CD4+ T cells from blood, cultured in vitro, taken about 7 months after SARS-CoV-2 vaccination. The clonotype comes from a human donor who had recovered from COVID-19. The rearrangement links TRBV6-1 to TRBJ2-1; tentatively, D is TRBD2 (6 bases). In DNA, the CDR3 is TGTGCCAGCAGTCGGGGACTCTACAATGAGCAGTTCTTC. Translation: CASSRGLYNEQFF.